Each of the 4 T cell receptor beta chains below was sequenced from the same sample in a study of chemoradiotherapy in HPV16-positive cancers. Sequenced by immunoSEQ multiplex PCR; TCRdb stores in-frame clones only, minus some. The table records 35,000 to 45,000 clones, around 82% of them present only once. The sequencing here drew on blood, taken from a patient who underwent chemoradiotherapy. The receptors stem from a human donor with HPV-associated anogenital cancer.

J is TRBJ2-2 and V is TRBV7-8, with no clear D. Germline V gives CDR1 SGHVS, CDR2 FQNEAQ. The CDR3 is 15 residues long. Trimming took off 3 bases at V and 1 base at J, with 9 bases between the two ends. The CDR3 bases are TGTGCCAGCAGCTTTCAACAGATGAACACCGGGGAGCTGTTTTTT. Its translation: CASSFQQMNTGELFF.

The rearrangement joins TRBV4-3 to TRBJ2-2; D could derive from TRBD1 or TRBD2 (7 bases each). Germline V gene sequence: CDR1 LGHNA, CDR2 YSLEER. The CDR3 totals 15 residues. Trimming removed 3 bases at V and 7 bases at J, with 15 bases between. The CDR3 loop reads CASSQGQPGGGELFF. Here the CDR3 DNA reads TGCGCCAGCAGCCAGGGACAGCCGGGGGGCGGGGAGCTGTTTTTT.

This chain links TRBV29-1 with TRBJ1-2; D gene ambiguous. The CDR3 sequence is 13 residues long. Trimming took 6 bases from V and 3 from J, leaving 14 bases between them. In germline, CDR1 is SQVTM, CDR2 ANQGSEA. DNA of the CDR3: TGCAGCGTAGGAGGTTTCGGGTACTATGGCTACACCTTC. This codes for CSVGGFGYYGYTF.

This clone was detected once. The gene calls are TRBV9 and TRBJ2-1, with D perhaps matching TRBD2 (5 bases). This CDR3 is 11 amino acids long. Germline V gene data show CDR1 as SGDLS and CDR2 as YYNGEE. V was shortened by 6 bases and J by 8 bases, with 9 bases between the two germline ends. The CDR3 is CASTSSDEQFF. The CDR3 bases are TGTGCCAGCACTAGCTCGGATGAGCAGTTCTTC.